The rows below give T cell receptor beta chains drawn from one sample of a study of T cells in Graves' hyperthyroidism and ophthalmopathy. A single record per CDR3 protein comes from TCRdb applying MiXCR to the multiplex PCR reads. The sample holds roughly 500,000 distinct CDR3 sequences, around 42% seen once. What was sequenced was peripheral blood or thyroid tissue (not recorded which). The source of these receptors is an adult woman with Graves' disease, either hyperthyroidism or ophthalmopathy (not recorded which). Both conserved end residues are part of each CDR3. Each record gives: D gene, V gene, clone size, J gene, CDR3 DNA, CDR3 protein. The D gene is left open where the match is weak. Rows give clone size only sometimes, using once, few, many, or a class for an expanded clone.

NA	TRBV12-3/TRBV12-4	few	TRBJ1-3	TGTGCCAGCAGTTACGGGAGGGCGAACACCATATATTTT	CASSYGRANTIYF
NA	TRBV3-1	few	TRBJ2-5	TGTGCCAGCAGCCCATTGGCGAGGGGCAGGTTACAAGAGACCCAGTACTTC	CASSPLARGRLQETQYF
NA	TRBV20-1	many	TRBJ2-7	TGCAGTGCTGAGGCTCCGCGGGGTTGGGAGCAGTACTTC	CSAEAPRGWEQYF
TRBD1	TRBV7-2	many	TRBJ2-7	TGTGCCAGCAGCTTAGACAGGGGTGCCGACGAGCAGTACTTC	CASSLDRGADEQYF
TRBD1	TRBV12-3/TRBV12-4	NA	TRBJ1-2	TGTGCCAGCAGGCCCACCGGGACAGGGGGCCGCGGCTACACCTTC	CASRPTGTGGRGYTF
TRBD2	TRBV28	NA	TRBJ2-7	TGTGCCAGCAGCTACGGACTAGCGGCTCCATACGAGCAGTACTTC	CASSYGLAAPYEQYF
TRBD2	TRBV6-5	many	TRBJ2-2	TGTGCCAGCAGGTTTCTAGCGGGAGCGTTAACCGGGGAGCTGTTTTTT	CASRFLAGALTGELFF
NA	TRBV9	NA	TRBJ1-6	TGTGCCAGCAGCCTAGGAACCGCACCCCTCCACTTT	CASSLGTAPLHF
TRBD2	TRBV10-3	few	TRBJ2-7	TGTGCCATCAGTGGAACCGGGACTAGCGACGAGCAGTACTTC	CAISGTGTSDEQYF
NA	TRBV20-1	many	TRBJ1-5	TGCAGTGCTTCTCCCGGGACCGCGAGGGGACAGCCCCAGCATTTT	CSASPGTARGQPQHF
NA	TRBV14	NA	TRBJ1-5	TGTGCCAGCAGCCAAGAGGGCGGTCAGCACCAGCATTTT	CASSQEGGQHQHF
NA	TRBV9	many	TRBJ1-2	TGTGCCAGCAGCGTCGGGGGGGCTTACTATGGCTACACCTTC	CASSVGGAYYGYTF
NA	TRBV2	many	TRBJ2-2	TGTGCCAGCAGTCTTTCGACCGGGGAGCTGTTTTTT	CASSLSTGELFF
NA	TRBV5-1	NA	TRBJ2-6	TGCGCCAGCACCACCGGGGCTGGGGCCAACGTCCTGACTTTC	CASTTGAGANVLTF
TRBD2	TRBV7-9	once	TRBJ2-7	TGTGCCAGCAGCTTAGTAGCGGGAGACGCCTACGAGCAGTACTTC	CASSLVAGDAYEQYF
NA	TRBV19	NA	TRBJ1-6	TGTGCCAGTAGTGAGAGGGCTCATTCACCCCTCCACTTT	CASSERAHSPLHF
NA	TRBV7-9	NA	TRBJ1-2	TGTGCCAGCAGCCCCGGGTATAACTATGGCTACACCTTC	CASSPGYNYGYTF
TRBD1	TRBV20-1	NA	TRBJ2-7	TGCAGTGCCACCTCACCGGGACAGGGCTCCTACGAGCAGTACTTC	CSATSPGQGSYEQYF
NA	TRBV15	NA	TRBJ2-5	TGTGCCACCAGCAGAGCGGTCTCCATGAACACTGAAGCGGAGACCCAGTACTTC	CATSRAVSMNTEAETQYF
NA	TRBV25-1	NA	TRBJ1-5	TGTGCCAGCAGTGAATCAGGGACCAATCAGCCCCAGCATTTT	CASSESGTNQPQHF
TRBD1	TRBV9	NA	TRBJ1-5	TGTGCCACCTCCCCGGGAGACAGGGGTGTCGAAAGTGGGGACAATCAGCCCCAGCATTTT	CATSPGDRGVESGDNQPQHF
NA	TRBV19	few	TRBJ1-1	TGTGCCACCCAGGGGCCTTACGCTGAAGCTTTCTTT	CATQGPYAEAFF
NA	TRBV20-1	many	TRBJ2-7	TGCAGTGCCCCCTTGCCGGGGAAGGGGTGGAACGAGCAGTACTTC	CSAPLPGKGWNEQYF
NA	TRBV20-1	NA	TRBJ2-3	TGCAGTGCTTCGTCCCCCCAGCGGGTTAACACAGATACGCAGTATTTT	CSASSPQRVNTDTQYF
NA	TRBV20-1	NA	TRBJ2-7	TGCAGTGCTAGAGATTGGGGAGGCTACGAGCAGTACTTC	CSARDWGGYEQYF
TRBD2	TRBV10-3	many	TRBJ2-2	TGTGCCATCAGCGGACTCACTAGCGGATACACCGGGGAGCTGTTTTTT	CAISGLTSGYTGELFF
NA	TRBV20-1	NA	TRBJ1-2	TGCAGTGCTGCTCCCGGGACCTATGGCTACACCTTC	CSAAPGTYGYTF
NA	TRBV12-3/TRBV12-4	NA	TRBJ2-5	TGTGCCAGCAGTTTTAATCGGGGACAAGAGACCCAGTACTTC	CASSFNRGQETQYF
NA	TRBV7-9	NA	TRBJ2-5	TGTGCCAGCAGCTCCAACGGGGGGCTAGGCCAAGAGACCCAGTACTTC	CASSSNGGLGQETQYF
NA	TRBV20-1	NA	TRBJ2-5	TGCAGTGCTAGATTCCTCGAGTATGGGGCCCAGTACTTC	CSARFLEYGAQYF
NA	TRBV25-1	NA	TRBJ1-3	TGTGCCACCGACGACTCTGGAAACACCATATATTTT	CATDDSGNTIYF
NA	TRBV5-1	NA	TRBJ2-2	TGCGCCAGCCGTATGGCCCCGCCTAACACCGGGGAGCTGTTTTTT	CASRMAPPNTGELFF
NA	TRBV7-8	NA	TRBJ2-5	TGTGCCAGCACCCCGGACAGTTGGTGGGAGACCCAGTACTTC	CASTPDSWWETQYF
NA	TRBV7-8	NA	TRBJ1-5	TGTGCCAGCAGCCAAGATCGGGCCTACGGGCGTAGCAATCAGCCCCAGCATTTT	CASSQDRAYGRSNQPQHF
NA	TRBV2	NA	TRBJ1-1	TGTGCCAGCAATACAGCGGTGAACACTGAAGCTTTCTTT	CASNTAVNTEAFF
NA	TRBV5-8	NA	TRBJ1-1	TGTGCCAGCAGCTTGGGGATGAGGAACACTGAAGCTTTCTTT	CASSLGMRNTEAFF
TRBD2	TRBV20-1	many	TRBJ2-7	TGCAGTGCTATTATTAGGACTAGCGGCTCCTACGAGCAGTACTTC	CSAIIRTSGSYEQYF
NA	TRBV6-5	many	TRBJ1-4	TGTGCCAGCAGTTACAGAGGGGGTTATGAAAAACTGTTTTTT	CASSYRGGYEKLFF
TRBD1	TRBV20-1	NA	TRBJ1-5	TGCAGTGCTACACCAGGGGGCGGACAGCCCCAGCATTTT	CSATPGGGQPQHF
NA	TRBV20-1	few	TRBJ2-5	TGCAGTGCTCCCCGGGGACAAGAGACCCAGTACTTC	CSAPRGQETQYF
NA	TRBV4-1	NA	TRBJ1-5	TGCGCCAGCAGCCCCAAAGGGGGGGATCAGCCCCAGCATTTT	CASSPKGGDQPQHF
NA	TRBV29-1	NA	TRBJ1-2	TGCAGCTTAGTCCAGGTCGAGGGCTACACCTTC	CSLVQVEGYTF
NA	TRBV15	NA	TRBJ1-4	TGTGCCACCAGCTCCGACAGCCAAAATGAAAAACTGTTTTTT	CATSSDSQNEKLFF
NA	TRBV19	many	TRBJ1-2	TGTGCCAGTACCCAGGGCGGACAGATCACTAACTATGGCTACACCTTC	CASTQGGQITNYGYTF
NA	TRBV7-9	many	TRBJ2-2	TGTGCCAGCAGCTCTTCCGGGACCTCGAACACCGGGGAGCTGTTTTTT	CASSSSGTSNTGELFF
NA	TRBV6-5	once	TRBJ1-1	TGTGCCAGCAGTTACTCGGCCAGGCGACTCGAAGCTTTCTTT	CASSYSARRLEAFF
TRBD1	TRBV15	NA	TRBJ1-1	TGTGCCGCCAGCAGCGGAACAGGGGACACTGAAGCTTTCTTT	CAASSGTGDTEAFF
NA	TRBV28	many	TRBJ1-5	TGTGCCAGCAGCCACCTCGGGGAGGGGCAGTTTCAGCCCCAGCATTTT	CASSHLGEGQFQPQHF
NA	TRBV24-1	NA	TRBJ2-5	TGTGCCACCAGTGATTACCTCCAGGGAGAGACCCAGTACTTC	CATSDYLQGETQYF
NA	TRBV29-1	NA	TRBJ2-6	TGCAGCGTCGCGTACTCTGGGGCCAACGTCCTGACTTTC	CSVAYSGANVLTF
NA	TRBV5-5	NA	TRBJ1-5	TGTGCCAGCCATGATCAGCCCCAGCATTTT	CASHDQPQHF
NA	TRBV20-1	many	TRBJ1-2	TGCAGTGCTAGAGATGGGCGGGAAGGCTACACCTTC	CSARDGREGYTF